These 14 T cell receptor beta chains share one sample of origin, sequenced in a study of long-term antiretroviral therapy in people with HIV. At survey level, the immunoSEQ assay was run in its v3.0 version. The table came from immunoSEQ multiplex PCR; TCRdb's copy has only in-frame clones and leaves some out. The sample shows around 33,000 clones, approximately 85% of them seen only once. The sample consisted of unsorted PBMCs, taken 0.3 years after starting antiretroviral therapy. The receptors originated from a man in his late teens or twenties with HIV.

V is TRBV5-1 and J is TRBJ2-5, with D tentatively TRBD1 (5 bases). This CDR3 has 14 amino acids. V dropped 4 bases and J dropped 1 base, with 11 bases sitting between them. Germline V gene sequence: CDR1 SGHRS, CDR2 YFSETQ. CDR3 in DNA: TGCGCCAGCAGCAAACAGGAGCTCCAAGAGACCCAGTACTTC. This translates into CASSKQELQETQYF.

This clone was detected only once. V and J are TRBV28 and TRBJ1-2; TRBD1 might be the D (6 bases). Germline values: CDR1 MDHEN, CDR2 SYDVKM. V was pared by 5 bases and J by 8 bases, with 15 bases between. The CDR3 runs 13 residues. As DNA, the CDR3 is TGTGCCAGCAGTACACCACAGGGAGGGGGCTACACCTTC. Translating it yields CASSTPQGGGYTF.

This clone was recorded once. The CDR3 sequence: CASSQGVGYSNQPQHF. The CDR3 DNA is TGCGCCAGCAGCCAGGGAGTGGGGTATAGCAATCAGCCCCAGCATTTT. The chain is built from TRBV4-3 and TRBJ1-5, with no clear D. The length of the CDR3 is 16 residues. The germline CDR1 and CDR2 sequences are LGHNA and YSLEER. V lost 3 bases and J lost 0, with 12 bases in between.

This sequence joins TRBV23-1 and TRBJ2-7; D is undetermined. TRBV23-1 is recorded as an ORF, its role being uncertain. V was shortened by 1 base and J by 6 bases, with 13 bases between the two germline ends. CDR3 length: 14 amino acids. This CDR3 is CASSQLVKIFEQYF. In DNA form, the CDR3 reads TGCGCCAGCAGTCAATTAGTCAAGATTTTCGAGCAGTACTTC.

J is TRBJ1-2 and V is TRBV29-1; D uncertain. V was pared by 7 bases and J by 3 bases, with 15 bases between. Germline-derived CDR1 and CDR2 are SQVTM and ANQGSEA. CDR3 size: 13 residues. The chain's CDR3 is CSAQAGDHYGYTF. The CDR3 coding sequence is TGCAGCGCCCAAGCCGGGGATCACTATGGCTACACCTTC.

This chain links TRBV4-1 with TRBJ1-2; D perhaps matches TRBD1 (5 bases). Germline V gene data show CDR1 as MGHRA and CDR2 as YSYEKL. This CDR3 is built from 15 residues. V was shortened by 0 bases and J by 7 bases, with 15 bases between the two germline ends. CDR3 DNA: TGCGCCAGCAGCCAAGAACTAGGGGTGCAGGTTGGCTACACCTTC. Its translation: CASSQELGVQVGYTF.

The V call is TRBV12-5, the J call TRBJ1-1; tentative D call: TRBD1 (5 bases). V lost 6 bases and J lost 5, with 13 bases in between. The length of the CDR3 is 13 residues. Germline V gene lookup returns CDR1 LGHNT and CDR2 FRNRAP. CDR3 sequence reads: CASGPSRGTEAFF. In DNA, the CDR3 is TGTGCTAGTGGCCCATCGAGGGGAACTGAAGCTTTCTTT.

This chain connects TRBV18 to TRBJ2-7; D ambiguous. The CDR3 totals 15 residues. V gave up 4 bases and J gave up 0 bases, with 13 bases separating them. Germline assignment: CDR1 KGHSH and CDR2 LQKENI. CDR3 sequence: CASSRDVGFSYEQYF. The CDR3 nucleotides are TGTGCCAGCTCACGCGACGTAGGCTTCTCCTACGAGCAGTACTTC.

V is TRBV7-9 and J is TRBJ2-1; a possible D gene is TRBD2 (6 bases). Trimming pared 11 bases from V and 4 bases from J, leaving 15 bases between. Germline assignment: CDR1 SEHNR and CDR2 FQNEAQ (reference sequence). The CDR3 has 13 amino acids. CDR3 in amino acids: CAAGLPNYNEQFF. As DNA, the CDR3 is TGTGCCGCGGGGCTCCCGAATTACAATGAGCAGTTCTTC.

The J gene is TRBJ1-2, the V gene TRBV12-5; D is unclear. The CDR3 spans 18 residues. V lost 1 base, J lost 5 bases, and 23 bases lay in between. From germline, CDR1 is LGHNT and CDR2 FRNRAP. The CDR3 DNA is TGTGCTAGTGGTTTGGGGCCCGAAATTCCCCCGTGGATATATGGCTACACCTTC. The encoded protein is CASGLGPEIPPWIYGYTF.

The J gene is TRBJ2-2, the V gene TRBV9; D remains unclear. This CDR3 has 13 residues. The germline gives CDR1 SGDLS, CDR2 YYNGEE. V was pared by 0 bases and J by 4 bases, with 4 bases between. The CDR3 region has the DNA TGTGCCAGCAGCGTAGTTCCCACCGGGGAGCTGTTTTTT. Translated: CASSVVPTGELFF.

This clone came up a few times. The chain is built from TRBV10-1 and TRBJ1-6, with D unclear. The V end lost 3 bases, the J end lost 8 bases, and 5 bases lay between the germline ends. Germline CDR1 WNHNN, CDR2 SYGVQD (reference sequence). This CDR3 is built from 12 residues. The CDR3 DNA reads TGCGCCAGCAGTGATACCGATTCACCCCTCCACTTT. Protein sequence: CASSDTDSPLHF.

V usage is TRBV11-3 and J usage is TRBJ2-2; D remains unclear. V lost 3 bases to trimming and J lost 7 bases, with 9 bases between them. CDR1 is SGHNT and CDR2 is YENEEA in the germline V gene. This CDR3 is 13 amino acids long. The chain's CDR3 is CASSFGGNGELFF. CDR3 DNA sequence: TGTGCCAGCAGCTTCGGCGGTAACGGGGAGCTGTTTTTT.

The chain links TRBV7-9 to TRBJ2-7; the D is unclear. The germline gives CDR1 SEHNR, CDR2 FQNEAQ (reference sequence). This CDR3 is 12 amino acids long. Trimming took 3 bases from V and 3 from J, leaving 6 bases between them. The CDR3 is CASSFSVYEQYF. The CDR3 DNA reads as TGTGCCAGCAGCTTCTCCGTCTACGAGCAGTACTTC.